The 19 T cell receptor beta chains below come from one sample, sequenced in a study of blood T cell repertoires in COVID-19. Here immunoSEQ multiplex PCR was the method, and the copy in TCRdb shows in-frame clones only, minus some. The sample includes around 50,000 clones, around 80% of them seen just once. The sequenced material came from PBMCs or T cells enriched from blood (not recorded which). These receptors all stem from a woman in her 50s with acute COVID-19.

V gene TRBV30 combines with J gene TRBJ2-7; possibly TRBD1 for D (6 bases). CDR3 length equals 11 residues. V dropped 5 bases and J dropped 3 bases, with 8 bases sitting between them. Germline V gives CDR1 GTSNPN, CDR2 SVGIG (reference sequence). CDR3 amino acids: CAWGGLYEQYF. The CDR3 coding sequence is TGTGCCTGGGGGGGCCTCTACGAGCAGTACTTC. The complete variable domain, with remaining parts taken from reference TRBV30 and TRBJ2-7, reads SQTIHQWPATLVQPVGSPLSLECTVEGTSNPNLYWYRQAAGRGLQLLFYSVGIGQISSEVPQNLSASRPQDRQFILSSKKLLLSDSGFYLCAWGGLYEQYFGPGTRLTVT.

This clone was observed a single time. CDR3: CASSLEQYSNQPQHF. For the CDR3, the DNA is TGTGCCAGCAGCTTAGAACAGTATAGCAATCAGCCCCAGCATTTT. The J gene is TRBJ1-5, the V gene TRBV7-8, with D hard to call. CDR1 is SGHVS, CDR2 FQNEAQ, per germline. V was shortened by 1 base and J by 0 bases, with 7 bases between the two germline ends. This CDR3 comprises 15 residues. Full variable domain (missing parts from reference TRBV7-8 and TRBJ1-5): GAGVSQSPRYKVAKRGQDVALRCDPISGHVSLFWYQQALGQGPEFLTYFQNEAQLDKSGLPSDRFFAERPEGSVSTLKIQRTQQEDSAVYLCASSLEQYSNQPQHFGDGTRLSIL.

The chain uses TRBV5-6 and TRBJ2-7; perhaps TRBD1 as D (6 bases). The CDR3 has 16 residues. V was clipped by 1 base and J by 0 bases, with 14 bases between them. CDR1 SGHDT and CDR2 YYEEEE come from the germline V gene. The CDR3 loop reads CASSLTDRLSSYEQYF. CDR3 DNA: TGTGCCAGCAGCTTGACAGACAGGTTAAGCTCCTACGAGCAGTACTTC. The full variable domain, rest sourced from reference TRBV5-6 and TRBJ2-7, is DAGVTQSPTHLIKTRGQQVTLRCSPKSGHDTVSWYQQALGQGPQFIFQYYEEEERQRGNFPDRFSGHQFPNYSSELNVNALLLGDSALYLCASSLTDRLSSYEQYFGPGTRLTVT.

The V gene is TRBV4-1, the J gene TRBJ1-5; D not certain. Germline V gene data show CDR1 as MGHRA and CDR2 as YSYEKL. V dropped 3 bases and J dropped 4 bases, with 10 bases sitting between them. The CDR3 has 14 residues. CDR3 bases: TGCGCCAGCAGCCATGAGCGAGGGAATCAGCCCCAGCATTTT. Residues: CASSHERGNQPQHF.

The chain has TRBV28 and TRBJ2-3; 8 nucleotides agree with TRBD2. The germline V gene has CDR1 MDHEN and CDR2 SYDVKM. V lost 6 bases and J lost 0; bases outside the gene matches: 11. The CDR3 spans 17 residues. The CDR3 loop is CASSLPPPSGSTDTQYF. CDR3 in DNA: TGTGCCAGCAGCTTACCCCCTCCTAGCGGGAGCACAGATACGCAGTATTTT.

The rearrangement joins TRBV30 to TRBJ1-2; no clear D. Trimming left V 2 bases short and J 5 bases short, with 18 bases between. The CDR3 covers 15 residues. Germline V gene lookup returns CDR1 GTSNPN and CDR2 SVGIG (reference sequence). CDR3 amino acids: CAWSPLGGMSYGYTF. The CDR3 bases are TGTGCCTGGAGTCCCCTAGGAGGGATGAGTTATGGCTACACCTTC.

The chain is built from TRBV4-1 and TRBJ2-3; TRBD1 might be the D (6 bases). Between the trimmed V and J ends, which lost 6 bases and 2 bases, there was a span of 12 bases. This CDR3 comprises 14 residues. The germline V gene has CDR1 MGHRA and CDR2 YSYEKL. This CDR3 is CASSLQGTTDTQYF. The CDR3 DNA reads TGCGCCAGCAGTCTCCAGGGGACCACAGATACGCAGTATTTT.

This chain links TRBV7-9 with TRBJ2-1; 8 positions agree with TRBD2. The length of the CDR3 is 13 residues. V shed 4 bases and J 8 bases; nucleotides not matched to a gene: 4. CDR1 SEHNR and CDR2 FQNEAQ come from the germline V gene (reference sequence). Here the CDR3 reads CASSSGGADEQFF. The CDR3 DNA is TGTGCCAGCAGCTCCGGGGGGGCCGATGAGCAGTTCTTC.

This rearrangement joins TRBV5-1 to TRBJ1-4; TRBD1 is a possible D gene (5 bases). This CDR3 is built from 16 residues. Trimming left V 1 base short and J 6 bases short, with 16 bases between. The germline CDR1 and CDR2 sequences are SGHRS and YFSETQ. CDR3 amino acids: CASSLIPQGGDEKLFF. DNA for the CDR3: TGCGCCAGCAGCTTGATTCCGCAGGGAGGGGATGAAAAACTGTTTTTT.

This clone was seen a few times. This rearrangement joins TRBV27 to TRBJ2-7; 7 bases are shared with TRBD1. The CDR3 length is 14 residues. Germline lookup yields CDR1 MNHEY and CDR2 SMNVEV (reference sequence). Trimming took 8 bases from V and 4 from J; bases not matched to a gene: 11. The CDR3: CASGSGTELYEQYF. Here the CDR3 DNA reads TGTGCCAGCGGGTCCGGGACAGAGTTGTACGAGCAGTACTTC.

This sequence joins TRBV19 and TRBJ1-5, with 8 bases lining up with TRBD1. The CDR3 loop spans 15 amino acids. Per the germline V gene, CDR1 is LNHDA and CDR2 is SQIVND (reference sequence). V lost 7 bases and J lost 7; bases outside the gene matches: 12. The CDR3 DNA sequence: TGTGCCAGTAAGGGTGCAGGGGGCGCCTGGCAGCCCCAGCATTTT. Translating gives CASKGAGGAWQPQHF.

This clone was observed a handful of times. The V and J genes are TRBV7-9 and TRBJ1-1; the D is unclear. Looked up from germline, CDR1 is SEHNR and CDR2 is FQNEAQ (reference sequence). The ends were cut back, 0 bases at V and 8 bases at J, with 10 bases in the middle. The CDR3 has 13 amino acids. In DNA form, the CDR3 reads TGTGCCAGCAGCTTAGCGTTATTCCAGGAAGCTTTCTTT. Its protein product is CASSLALFQEAFF.

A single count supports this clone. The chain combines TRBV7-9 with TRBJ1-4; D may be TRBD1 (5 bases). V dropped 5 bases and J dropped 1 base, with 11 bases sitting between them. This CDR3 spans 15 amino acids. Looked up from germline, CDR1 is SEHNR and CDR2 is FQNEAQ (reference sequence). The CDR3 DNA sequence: TGTGCCAGCAGCCCCCTCAGGGAAACTAATGAAAAACTGTTTTTT. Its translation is CASSPLRETNEKLFF.

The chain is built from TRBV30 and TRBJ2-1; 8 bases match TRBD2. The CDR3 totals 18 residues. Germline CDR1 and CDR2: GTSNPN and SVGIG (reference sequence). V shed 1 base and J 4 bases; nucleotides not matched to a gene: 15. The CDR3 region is CAWSGARRGGLGYNEQFF. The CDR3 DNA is TGTGCCTGGAGTGGGGCCCGACGGGGGGGCCTCGGGTACAATGAGCAGTTCTTC.

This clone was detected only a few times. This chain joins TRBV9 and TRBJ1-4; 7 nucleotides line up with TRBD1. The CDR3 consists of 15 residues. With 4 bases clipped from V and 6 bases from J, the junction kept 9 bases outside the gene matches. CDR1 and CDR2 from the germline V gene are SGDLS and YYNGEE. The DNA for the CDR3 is TGTGCCAGCAGCCCCCGACAGGGATCAGATGAAAAACTGTTTTTT. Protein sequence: CASSPRQGSDEKLFF.

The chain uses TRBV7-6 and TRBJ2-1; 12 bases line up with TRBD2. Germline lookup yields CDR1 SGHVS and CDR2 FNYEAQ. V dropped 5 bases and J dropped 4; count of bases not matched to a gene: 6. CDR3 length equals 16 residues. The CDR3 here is CASSVQLAGGYNEQFF. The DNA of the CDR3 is TGTGCCAGCAGCGTCCAACTAGCGGGGGGATACAATGAGCAGTTCTTC.

The CDR3 DNA follows: TGTGCCAGCAGTCCTCCCGGCAGGGAGGCTCAGCCCCAGCATTTT. This encodes CASSPPGREAQPQHF. This chain uses TRBV27 with TRBJ1-5, with D maybe TRBD1 (5 bases). V gave up 5 bases and J gave up 6 bases, with 17 bases separating them. This CDR3 comprises 15 residues. Per the germline V gene, CDR1 is MNHEY and CDR2 is SMNVEV (reference sequence).

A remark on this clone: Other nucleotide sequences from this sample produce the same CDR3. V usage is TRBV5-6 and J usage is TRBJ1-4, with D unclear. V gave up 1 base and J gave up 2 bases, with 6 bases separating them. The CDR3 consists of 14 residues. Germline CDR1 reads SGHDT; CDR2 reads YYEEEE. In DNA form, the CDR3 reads TGTGCCAGCAGCTTGATAGCGACTAATGAAAAACTGTTTTTT. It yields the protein CASSLIATNEKLFF. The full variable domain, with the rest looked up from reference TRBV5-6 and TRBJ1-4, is DAGVTQSPTHLIKTRGQQVTLRCSPKSGHDTVSWYQQALGQGPQFIFQYYEEEERQRGNFPDRFSGHQFPNYSSELNVNALLLGDSALYLCASSLIATNEKLFFGSGTQLSVL.

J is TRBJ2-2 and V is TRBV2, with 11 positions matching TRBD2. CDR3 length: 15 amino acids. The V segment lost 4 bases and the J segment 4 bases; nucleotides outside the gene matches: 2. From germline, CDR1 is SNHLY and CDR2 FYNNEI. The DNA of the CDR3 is TGTGCCAGCAGTGGCGGACTAGCGGGCACCGGGGAGCTGTTTTTT. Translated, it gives CASSGGLAGTGELFF.